This TCR beta chain stems from a study of cytomegalovirus exposure and HLA in healthy donors. The PCR used 60 Vbeta and 13 Jbeta primers. The protocol was immunoSEQ multiplex PCR, while the TCRdb copy is restricted to in-frame clones and leaves out a portion. The sample has 150,000 or so clones, 80% to 90% seen once. The CDR3 has 11 amino acids. In germline, CDR1 is GTSNPN, CDR2 SVGIG (reference sequence). This clone occurred once. No antigen is known for it. Whole-study findings and limits: There were under 200 TCR beta chains listed as cytomegalovirus-associated. Confirmation was obtained in vitro that a few CMV-associated chains are specific for CMV antigens. Certain sequence variants were highly shared and formed a cluster, and this cluster was likely a sequencing artifact.

The V call is TRBV30, the J call TRBJ2-5; D not resolved. The DNA end is more similar to TRBJ2-7, so the J call may be wrong. Sequencing was carried out using PBMCs. The receptor's source is a man between 18 and 35 years old in good health and CMV-seropositive. The CDR3 loop reads CAWSPSYEQYF. The CDR3 DNA follows: TGTGCCTGGAGCCCTTCCTACGAGCAGTACTTC.